Described below is a single T cell receptor (beta chain) sequence and its context. Antigen specificity is unknown. The sample originates from a study of monozygotic twins with inflammatory bowel disease. Study-level points and caveats: Against healthy co-twins, IBD patients had lower TCRbeta diversity (measured by inverse Simpson).

TCRdb re-called the 5' RACE reads and shows each CDR3 protein once, DNA omitted. The table lists more than 110,000 distinct CDR3 sequences. The source of this sequence is a human donor with ulcerative colitis or Crohn's disease, or a healthy co-twin of an affected twin (not recorded which). The sequenced material came from blood.

CDR3 amino acids: CASSSPGGRSKKLFF. V usage is TRBV5-4 and J usage is TRBJ1-4; TCRdb gives TRBD1 as the D gene, but with no DNA this cannot be confirmed. Germline lookup yields CDR1 SGHNT and CDR2 YYREEE (reference sequence). The CDR3 loop spans 15 amino acids.